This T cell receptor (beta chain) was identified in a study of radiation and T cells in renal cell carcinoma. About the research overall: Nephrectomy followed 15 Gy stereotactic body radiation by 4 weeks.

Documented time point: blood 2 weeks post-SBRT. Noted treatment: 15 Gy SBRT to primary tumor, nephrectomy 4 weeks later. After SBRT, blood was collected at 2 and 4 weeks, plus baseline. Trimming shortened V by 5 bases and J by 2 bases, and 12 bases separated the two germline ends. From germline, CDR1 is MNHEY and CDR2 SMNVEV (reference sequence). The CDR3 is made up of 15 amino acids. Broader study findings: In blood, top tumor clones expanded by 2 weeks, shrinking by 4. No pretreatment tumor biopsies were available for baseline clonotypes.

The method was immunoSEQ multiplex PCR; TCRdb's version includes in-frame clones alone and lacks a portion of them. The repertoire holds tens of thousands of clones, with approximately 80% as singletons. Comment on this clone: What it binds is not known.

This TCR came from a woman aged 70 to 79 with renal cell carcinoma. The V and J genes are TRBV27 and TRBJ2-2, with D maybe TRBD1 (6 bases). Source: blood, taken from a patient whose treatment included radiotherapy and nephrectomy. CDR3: CASSKRTDNTGELFF. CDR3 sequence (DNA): TGTGCCAGCAGTAAACGGACAGACAACACCGGGGAGCTGTTTTTT.